What follows is one TCR beta chain and its context. Germline CDR1 and CDR2: SGHRS and YFSETQ. There are 14 residues in the CDR3. V lost 1 base and J 3 bases, leaving 10 bases between the germline ends. The sample comes from a study of shared clonotypes between healthy human individuals. Produced via immunoSEQ multiplex PCR; TCRdb's table is partial and in-frame only. Among over a million clones listed, roughly 70% were seen once. Material: memory CD4+ T cells sorted from blood. Subset defined: CD45RA-negative fraction. This clonotype originated in a man between 18 and 35 years old in good health. This chain connects TRBV5-1 to TRBJ1-1; D call uncertain. The DNA for the CDR3 is TGCGCCAGCAGCTTGATCGGGAGAGACACTGAAGCTTTCTTT. Protein product: CASSLIGRDTEAFF.